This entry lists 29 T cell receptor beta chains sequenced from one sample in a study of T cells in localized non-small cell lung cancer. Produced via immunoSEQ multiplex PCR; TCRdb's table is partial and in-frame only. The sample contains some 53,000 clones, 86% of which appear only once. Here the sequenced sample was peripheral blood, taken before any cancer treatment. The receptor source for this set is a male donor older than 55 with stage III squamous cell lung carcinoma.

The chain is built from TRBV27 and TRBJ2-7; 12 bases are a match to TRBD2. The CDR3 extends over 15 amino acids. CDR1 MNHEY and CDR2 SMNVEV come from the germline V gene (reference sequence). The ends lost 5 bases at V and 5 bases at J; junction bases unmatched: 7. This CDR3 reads CASSPKTSGSNEQYF. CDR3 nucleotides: TGTGCCAGCAGTCCCAAGACTAGCGGGAGCAACGAGCAGTACTTC.

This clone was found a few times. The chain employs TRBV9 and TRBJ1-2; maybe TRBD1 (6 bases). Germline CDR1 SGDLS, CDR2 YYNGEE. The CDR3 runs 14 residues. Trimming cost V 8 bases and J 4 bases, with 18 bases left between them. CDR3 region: CASTQGRDIYGYTF. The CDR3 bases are TGTGCCAGTACCCAGGGACGGGACATCTATGGCTACACCTTC.

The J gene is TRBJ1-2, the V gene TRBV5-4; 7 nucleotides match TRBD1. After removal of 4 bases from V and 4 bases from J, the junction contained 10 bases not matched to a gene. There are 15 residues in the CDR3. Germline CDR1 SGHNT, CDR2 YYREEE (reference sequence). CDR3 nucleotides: TGTGCCAGCAGCCGACCCGCAGGGGGAGGCTATGGCTACACCTTC. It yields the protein CASSRPAGGGYGYTF.

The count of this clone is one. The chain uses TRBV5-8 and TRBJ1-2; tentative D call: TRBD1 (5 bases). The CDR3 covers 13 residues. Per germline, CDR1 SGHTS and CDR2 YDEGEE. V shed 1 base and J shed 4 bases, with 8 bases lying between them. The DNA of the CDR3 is TGTGCCAGCAGCTTGACAGGCTCCTATGGCTACACCTTC. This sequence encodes CASSLTGSYGYTF.

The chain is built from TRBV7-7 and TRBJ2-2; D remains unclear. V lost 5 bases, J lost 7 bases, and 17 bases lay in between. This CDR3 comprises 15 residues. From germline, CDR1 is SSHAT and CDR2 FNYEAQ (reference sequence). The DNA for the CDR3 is TGTGCCAGCAGCCCGAGCAGGCCTAGGAGCGGGGAGCTGTTTTTT. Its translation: CASSPSRPRSGELFF.

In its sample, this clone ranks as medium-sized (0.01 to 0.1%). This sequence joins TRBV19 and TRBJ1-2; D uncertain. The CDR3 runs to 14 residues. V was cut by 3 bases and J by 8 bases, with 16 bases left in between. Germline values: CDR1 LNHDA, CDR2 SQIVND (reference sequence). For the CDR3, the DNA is TGTGCCAGTAGTATTAGTATAGGGAGCCACGGCTACACCTTC. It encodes CASSISIGSHGYTF.

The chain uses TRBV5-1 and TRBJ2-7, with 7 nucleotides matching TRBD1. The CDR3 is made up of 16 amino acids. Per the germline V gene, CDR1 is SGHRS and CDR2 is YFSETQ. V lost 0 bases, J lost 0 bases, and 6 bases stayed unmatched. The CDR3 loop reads CASSLGLDRVSYEQYF. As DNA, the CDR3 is TGCGCCAGCAGCTTGGGGCTAGACAGGGTCTCCTACGAGCAGTACTTC. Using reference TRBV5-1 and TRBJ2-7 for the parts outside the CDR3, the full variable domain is KAGVTQTPRYLIKTRGQQVTLSCSPISGHRSVSWYQQTPGQGLQFLFEYFSETQRNKGNFPGRFSGRQFSNSRSEMNVSTLELGDSALYLCASSLGLDRVSYEQYFGPGTRLTVT.

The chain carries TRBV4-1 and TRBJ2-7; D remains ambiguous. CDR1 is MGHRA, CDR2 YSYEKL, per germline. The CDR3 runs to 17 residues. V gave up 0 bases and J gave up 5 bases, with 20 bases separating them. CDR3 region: CASSQEDSRVRTHEQYF. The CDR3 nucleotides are TGCGCCAGCAGCCAAGAGGATTCGCGAGTCAGAACCCACGAGCAGTACTTC.

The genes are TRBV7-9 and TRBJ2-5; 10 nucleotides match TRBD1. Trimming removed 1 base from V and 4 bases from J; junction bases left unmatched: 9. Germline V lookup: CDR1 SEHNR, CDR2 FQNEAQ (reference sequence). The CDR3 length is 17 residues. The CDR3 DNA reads TGTGCCAGCAGCTTAGTATCGGGGAGGGACAGGGGAGAGACCCAGTACTTC. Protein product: CASSLVSGRDRGETQYF.

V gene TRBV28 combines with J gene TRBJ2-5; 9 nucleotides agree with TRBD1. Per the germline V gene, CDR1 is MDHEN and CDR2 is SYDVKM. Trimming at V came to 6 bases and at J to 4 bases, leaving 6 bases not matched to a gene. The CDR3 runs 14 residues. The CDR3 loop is CASRSTGGTETQYF. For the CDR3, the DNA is TGTGCCAGCAGGTCCACAGGGGGCACAGAGACCCAGTACTTC.

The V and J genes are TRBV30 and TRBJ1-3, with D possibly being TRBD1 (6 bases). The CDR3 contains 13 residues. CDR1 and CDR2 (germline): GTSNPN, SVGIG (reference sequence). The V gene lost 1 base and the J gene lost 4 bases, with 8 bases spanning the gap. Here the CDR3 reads CAWSGTGGNTIYF. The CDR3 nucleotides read TGTGCCTGGAGTGGAACAGGGGGAAACACCATATATTTT.

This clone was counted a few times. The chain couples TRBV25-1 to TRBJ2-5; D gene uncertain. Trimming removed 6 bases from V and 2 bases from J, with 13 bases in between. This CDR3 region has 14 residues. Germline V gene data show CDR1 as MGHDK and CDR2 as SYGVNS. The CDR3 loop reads CASSDRLLQETQYF. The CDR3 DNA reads TGTGCCAGCAGCGACCGACTGTTACAAGAGACCCAGTACTTC.

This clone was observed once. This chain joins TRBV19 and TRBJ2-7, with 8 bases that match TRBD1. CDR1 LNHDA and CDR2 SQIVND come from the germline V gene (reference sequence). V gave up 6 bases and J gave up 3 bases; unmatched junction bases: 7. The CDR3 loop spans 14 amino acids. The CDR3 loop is CASRATGTGYEQYF. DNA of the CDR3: TGTGCCAGTAGGGCCACCGGGACAGGCTACGAGCAGTACTTC.

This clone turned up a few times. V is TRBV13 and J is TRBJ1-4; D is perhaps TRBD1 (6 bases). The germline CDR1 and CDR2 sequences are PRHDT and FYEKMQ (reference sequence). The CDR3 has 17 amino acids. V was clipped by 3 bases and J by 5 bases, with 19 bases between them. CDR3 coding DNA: TGTGCCAGCAGCTTGGCCGGGACCGGGACAAGCAATGAAAAACTGTTTTTT. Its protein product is CASSLAGTGTSNEKLFF.

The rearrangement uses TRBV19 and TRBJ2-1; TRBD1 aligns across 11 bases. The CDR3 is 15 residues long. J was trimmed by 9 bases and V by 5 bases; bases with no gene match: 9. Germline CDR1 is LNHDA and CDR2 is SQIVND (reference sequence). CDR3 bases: TGTGCCAGTAGTTTAGGGACAGGGGGGCCAAGTGAGCAGTTCTTC. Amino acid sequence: CASSLGTGGPSEQFF.

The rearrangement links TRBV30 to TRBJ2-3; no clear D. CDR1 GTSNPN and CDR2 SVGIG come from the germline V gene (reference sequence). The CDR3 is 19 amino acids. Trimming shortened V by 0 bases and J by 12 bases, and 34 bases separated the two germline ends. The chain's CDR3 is CAWSVTVSPKSAMTWAQYF. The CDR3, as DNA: TGTGCCTGGAGTGTAACCGTCTCTCCGAAGTCTGCGATGACGTGGGCACAGTATTTT.

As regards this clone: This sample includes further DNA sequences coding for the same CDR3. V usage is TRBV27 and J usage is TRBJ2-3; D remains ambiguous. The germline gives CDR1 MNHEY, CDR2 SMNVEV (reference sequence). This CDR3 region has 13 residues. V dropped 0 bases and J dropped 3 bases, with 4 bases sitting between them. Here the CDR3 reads CASSLSSTDTQYF. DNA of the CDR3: TGTGCCAGCAGTTTATCATCGACAGATACGCAGTATTTT.

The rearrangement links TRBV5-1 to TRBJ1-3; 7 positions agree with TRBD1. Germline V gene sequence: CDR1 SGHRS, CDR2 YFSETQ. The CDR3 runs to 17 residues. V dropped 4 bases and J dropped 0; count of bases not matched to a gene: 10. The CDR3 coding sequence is TGCGCCAGCAGCCAAGGAGGACAGGTTCGCTCTGGAAACACCATATATTTT. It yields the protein CASSQGGQVRSGNTIYF.

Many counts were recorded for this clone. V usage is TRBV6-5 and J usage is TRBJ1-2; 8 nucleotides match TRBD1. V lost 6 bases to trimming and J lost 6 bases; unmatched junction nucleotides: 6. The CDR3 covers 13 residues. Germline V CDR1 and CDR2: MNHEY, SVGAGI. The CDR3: CASSSTGGNGYTF. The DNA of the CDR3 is TGTGCCAGCAGCTCCACAGGGGGGAATGGCTACACCTTC.

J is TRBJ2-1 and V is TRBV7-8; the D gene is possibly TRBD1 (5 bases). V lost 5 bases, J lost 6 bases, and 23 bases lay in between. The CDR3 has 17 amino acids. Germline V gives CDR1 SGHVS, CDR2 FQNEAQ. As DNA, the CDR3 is TGTGCCAGCAGCGTAGGGGTGTCGAGCTCCTGGTCCAATGAGCAGTTCTTC. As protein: CASSVGVSSSWSNEQFF. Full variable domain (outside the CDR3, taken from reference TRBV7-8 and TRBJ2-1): GAGVSQSPRYKVAKRGQDVALRCDPISGHVSLFWYQQALGQGPEFLTYFQNEAQLDKSGLPSDRFFAERPEGSVSTLKIQRTQQEDSAVYLCASSVGVSSSWSNEQFFGPGTRLTVL.

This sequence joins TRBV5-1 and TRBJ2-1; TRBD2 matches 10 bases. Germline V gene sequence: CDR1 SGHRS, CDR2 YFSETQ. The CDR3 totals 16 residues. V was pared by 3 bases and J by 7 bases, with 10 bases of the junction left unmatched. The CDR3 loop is CASSSIAGGSRNEQFF. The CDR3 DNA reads TGCGCCAGCAGCTCAATAGCGGGGGGCTCAAGGAATGAGCAGTTCTTC. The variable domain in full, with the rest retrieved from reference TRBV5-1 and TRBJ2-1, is KAGVTQTPRYLIKTRGQQVTLSCSPISGHRSVSWYQQTPGQGLQFLFEYFSETQRNKGNFPGRFSGRQFSNSRSEMNVSTLELGDSALYLCASSSIAGGSRNEQFFGPGTRLTVL.

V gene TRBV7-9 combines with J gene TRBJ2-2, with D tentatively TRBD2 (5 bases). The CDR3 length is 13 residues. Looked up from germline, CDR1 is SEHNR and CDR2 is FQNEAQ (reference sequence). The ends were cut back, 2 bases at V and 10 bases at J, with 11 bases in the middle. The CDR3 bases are TGTGCCAGCAGCTTATCAGCGGAAGTGGAGCTGTTTTTT. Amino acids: CASSLSAEVELFF.

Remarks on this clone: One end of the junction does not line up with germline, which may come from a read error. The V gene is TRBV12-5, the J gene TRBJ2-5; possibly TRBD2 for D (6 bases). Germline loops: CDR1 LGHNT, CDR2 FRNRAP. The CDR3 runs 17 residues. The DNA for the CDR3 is TGTGCTAGTGGTTTGGTCCGGGACGAAAGACTAGACCCGGCCTACCACTTC. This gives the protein CASGLVRDERLDPAYHF. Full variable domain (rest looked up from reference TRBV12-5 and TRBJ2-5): DARVTQTPRHKVTEMGQEVTMRCQPILGHNTVFWYRQTMMQGLELLAYFRNRAPLDDSGMPKDRFSAEMPDATLATLKIQPSEPRDSAVYFCASGLVRDERLDPAYHFGPGTRLLVL.

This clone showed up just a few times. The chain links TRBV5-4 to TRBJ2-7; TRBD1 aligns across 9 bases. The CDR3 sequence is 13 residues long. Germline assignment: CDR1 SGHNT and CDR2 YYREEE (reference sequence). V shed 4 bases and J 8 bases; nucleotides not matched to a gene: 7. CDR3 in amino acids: CASSTRDREQQYF. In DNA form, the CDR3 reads TGTGCCAGCAGCACCCGGGACAGGGAACAGCAGTACTTC.

The CDR3 nucleotides are TGTGCCAGCAGGGCGCCCCAGGGAATGGGGACAGATACGCAGTATTTT. This translates into CASRAPQGMGTDTQYF. The chain carries TRBV2 and TRBJ2-3, with D perhaps TRBD1 (5 bases). The CDR3 has 16 amino acids. V was trimmed by 6 bases and J by 3 bases, leaving 19 bases between them. Germline CDR1 SNHLY, CDR2 FYNNEI.

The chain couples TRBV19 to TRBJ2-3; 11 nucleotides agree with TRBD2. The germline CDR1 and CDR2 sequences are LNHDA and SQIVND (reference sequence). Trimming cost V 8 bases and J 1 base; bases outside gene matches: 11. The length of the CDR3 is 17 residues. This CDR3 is CASALAGDTAGTDTQYF. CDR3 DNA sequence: TGTGCCAGTGCACTAGCGGGGGACACGGCGGGCACAGATACGCAGTATTTT.

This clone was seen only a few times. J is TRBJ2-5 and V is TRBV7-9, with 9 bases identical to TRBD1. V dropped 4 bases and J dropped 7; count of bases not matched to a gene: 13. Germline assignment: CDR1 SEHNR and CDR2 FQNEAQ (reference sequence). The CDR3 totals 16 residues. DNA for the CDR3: TGTGCCAGCAGCTCGGTCCCGGGACAGGGACGGGGGACCCAGTACTTC. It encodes CASSSVPGQGRGTQYF.

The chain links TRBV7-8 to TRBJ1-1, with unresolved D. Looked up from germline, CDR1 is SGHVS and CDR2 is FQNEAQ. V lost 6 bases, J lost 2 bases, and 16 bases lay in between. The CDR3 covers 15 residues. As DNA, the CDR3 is TGTGCCAGCAGTAATCCGTTTAAAGGTAACACTGAAGCTTTCTTT. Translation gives CASSNPFKGNTEAFF.

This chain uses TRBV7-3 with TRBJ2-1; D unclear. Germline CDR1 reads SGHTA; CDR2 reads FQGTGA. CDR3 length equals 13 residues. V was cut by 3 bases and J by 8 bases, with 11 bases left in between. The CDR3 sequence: CASSFGRFDEQFF. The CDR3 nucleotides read TGTGCCAGCAGCTTCGGCAGGTTCGATGAGCAGTTCTTC.